The rows below give T cell receptor beta chains drawn from one sample of a study of cytomegalovirus exposure and HLA in healthy donors. Clones were sequenced by immunoSEQ multiplex PCR, and TCRdb holds only the in-frame ones, with some missing. The table lists about 150,000 clones, less than 90% of them singletons, with more than 1.5% in the top ten. The sequenced sample was PBMCs. The receptors stem from a man aged 40-49 years in good health and CMV-seronegative. The CDR3 runs from the conserved cysteine through the conserved F or W. The D gene is left open where the match is weak. A clone size is listed for some rows: how often the clone was seen (once, few, many), or a class if it is expanded.

TRBV10-3	TRBJ2-7	.	.	CATSGFVGGEQYF	TGTGCCACCTCAGGGTTTGTGGGAGGTGAGCAGTACTTC
TRBV2	TRBJ2-4	once	TRBD2	CASSDSSGSHYF	TGTGCCAGCAGCGACAGTAGCGGGAGTCATTACTTC
TRBV9	TRBJ2-5	.	.	CASSGGGTQYF	TGTGCCAGCAGCGGTGGAGGGACCCAGTACTTC
TRBV5-1	TRBJ2-3	.	TRBD2	CASSLVAGGGTDTQYF	TGCGCCAGCAGCTTGGTGGCGGGAGGTGGCACAGATACGCAGTATTTT
TRBV7-9	TRBJ2-7	.	TRBD2	CASSLGGLAAEQYF	TGTGCCAGCAGCTTAGGGGGACTAGCGGCCGAGCAGTACTTC
TRBV5-1	TRBJ1-2	.	.	CASSLESGSNYGYTF	TGCGCCAGCAGCTTGGAATCAGGCTCTAACTATGGCTACACCTTC
TRBV7-2	TRBJ2-5	.	TRBD2	CASSLAGGETQYF	TGTGCCAGCAGCTTAGCGGGAGGGGAGACCCAGTACTTC
TRBV5-4	TRBJ2-7	.	.	CASSLPLQGSKQYF	TGTGCCAGCAGCTTGCCCTTACAGGGAAGCAAGCAGTACTTC
TRBV4-3	TRBJ2-5	.	TRBD2	CASSQDEAGGKETQYF	TGCGCCAGCAGCCAAGATGAGGCGGGAGGAAAAGAGACCCAGTACTTC
TRBV5-6	TRBJ2-3	few	TRBD1	CASSLYGTGHDTQYF	TGTGCCAGCAGCTTGTATGGGACAGGGCATGATACGCAGTATTTT
TRBV6-6	TRBJ1-2	.	.	CASSPIYGGYTF	TGTGCCAGCAGTCCAATTTATGGCGGCTACACCTTC
TRBV7-3	TRBJ2-3	once	.	CASSSPEASDTQYF	TGTGCCAGCAGCTCCCCTGAAGCATCAGATACGCAGTATTTT
TRBV7-6	TRBJ2-5	.	TRBD2	CASSSIAGQETQYF	TGTGCCAGCAGCTCCATAGCGGGGCAAGAGACCCAGTACTTC
TRBV5-4	TRBJ2-7	.	.	CASSSGTTYEQYF	TGTGCCAGCAGTTCCGGGACAACCTACGAGCAGTACTTC
TRBV7-3	TRBJ2-7	few	TRBD2	CASSAGLAYEQYF	TGTGCCAGCAGCGCGGGACTAGCCTACGAGCAGTACTTC
TRBV9	TRBJ2-3	.	TRBD2	CASSVATASGSADTQYF	TGTGCCAGCAGCGTAGCTACGGCTAGCGGGAGCGCAGATACGCAGTATTTT
TRBV6-5	TRBJ2-5	once	TRBD2	CASSYYPRRGETQYF	TGTGCCAGCAGTTATTATCCCCGGCGGGGGGAGACCCAGTACTTC
TRBV7-2	TRBJ2-1	once	TRBD2	CASSLGLAPYNEQFF	TGTGCCAGCAGCTTAGGACTAGCTCCTTACAATGAGCAGTTCTTC
TRBV15	TRBJ2-1	.	TRBD2	CATSHLAGVRNNEQFF	TGTGCCACCAGTCACTTAGCGGGAGTAAGGAACAATGAGCAGTTCTTC
TRBV2	TRBJ1-6	.	TRBD1	CARGAPGQGSSPLHF	TGTGCCAGGGGCGCGCCGGGACAGGGTTCTTCACCCCTCCACTTT
TRBV7-8	TRBJ2-2	.	.	CASSLVVIATGELFF	TGTGCCAGCAGCTTAGTGGTTATAGCCACCGGGGAGCTGTTTTTT
TRBV25-1	TRBJ1-5	few	.	CASSPLLRPTGGQPQHF	TGTGCCAGCAGCCCCCTTCTTCGGCCCACGGGTGGTCAGCCCCAGCATTTT
TRBV7-3	TRBJ2-1	few	TRBD2	CASSEGLAGLGNEQFF	TGTGCCAGCAGCGAGGGACTAGCGGGGCTAGGGAATGAGCAGTTCTTC
TRBV19	TRBJ2-2	.	.	CASSQTTSIRELFF	TGTGCCAGTAGTCAAACCACCTCTATCCGGGAGCTGTTTTTT
TRBV11-2	TRBJ2-1	.	TRBD2	CASSLVPGLAVNNEQFF	TGTGCCAGCAGCTTAGTTCCGGGACTAGCGGTCAACAATGAGCAGTTCTTC
TRBV5-8	TRBJ2-1	.	TRBD2	CASSLGTSGGPSYNEQFF	TGTGCCAGCAGCTTGGGGACTAGCGGGGGTCCTTCGTACAATGAGCAGTTCTTC
TRBV10-3	TRBJ1-1	.	.	CAISAGDQAFF	TGTGCCATCAGTGCGGGGGATCAAGCTTTCTTT
TRBV6-1	TRBJ1-3	.	.	CASPGGQGNTIYF	TGTGCCAGCCCCGGAGGGCAGGGAAACACCATATATTTT
TRBV13	TRBJ2-5	.	.	CASSQRTGTHQETQYF	TGTGCCAGCAGCCAACGCACCGGGACTCACCAAGAGACCCAGTACTTC